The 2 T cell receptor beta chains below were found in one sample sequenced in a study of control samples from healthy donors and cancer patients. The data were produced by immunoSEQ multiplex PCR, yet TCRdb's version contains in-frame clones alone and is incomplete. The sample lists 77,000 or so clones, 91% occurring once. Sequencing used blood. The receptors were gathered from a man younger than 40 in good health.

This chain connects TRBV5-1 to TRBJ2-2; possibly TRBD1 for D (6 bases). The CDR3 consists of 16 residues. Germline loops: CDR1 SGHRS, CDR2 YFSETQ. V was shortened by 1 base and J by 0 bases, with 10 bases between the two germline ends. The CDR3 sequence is CASSLRGQTNTGELFF. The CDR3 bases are TGCGCCAGCAGCTTGAGGGGACAAACGAACACCGGGGAGCTGTTTTTT. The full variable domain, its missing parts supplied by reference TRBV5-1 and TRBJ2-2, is KAGVTQTPRYLIKTRGQQVTLSCSPISGHRSVSWYQQTPGQGLQFLFEYFSETQRNKGNFPGRFSGRQFSNSRSEMNVSTLELGDSALYLCASSLRGQTNTGELFFGEGSRLTVL.

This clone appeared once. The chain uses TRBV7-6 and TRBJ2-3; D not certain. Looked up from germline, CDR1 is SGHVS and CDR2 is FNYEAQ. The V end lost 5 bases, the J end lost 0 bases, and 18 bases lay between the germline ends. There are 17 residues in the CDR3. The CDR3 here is CASSESYRVASTDTQYF. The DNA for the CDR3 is TGTGCCAGCAGCGAAAGCTACCGGGTAGCTAGCACAGATACGCAGTATTTT.